One and the same sample provided the 7 T cell receptor beta chains below, sequenced in a study of blood T cell repertoires in COVID-19. Data came from immunoSEQ multiplex PCR; TCRdb stores just in-frame clones and leaves some out. The repertoire includes hundreds of thousands of clones, around 89% of them detected once, and around 4.5% sits in the top ten. The sequencing input was PBMCs or T cells enriched from blood (not recorded which). These TCRs come from a woman between 18 and 29 years old with acute COVID-19.

The rearrangement uses TRBV19 and TRBJ2-2; D not certain. With 3 bases removed from V and 1 base from J, the gap between germline ends came to 6 bases. Germline V CDR1 and CDR2: LNHDA, SQIVND (reference sequence). The CDR3 runs 14 residues. CDR3 sequence (DNA): TGTGCCAGTAGTATCCGACAGAACACCGGGGAGCTGTTTTTT. It codes for CASSIRQNTGELFF.

This chain uses TRBV10-3 with TRBJ1-6, with D possibly TRBD1 on 5 matching bases. CDR1 is ENHRY and CDR2 is SYGVKD in the germline V gene. The V and J ends lost 4 bases and 5 bases respectively, with 6 bases between them. The CDR3 length is 13 residues. CDR3 DNA sequence: TGTGCCATCAGTGGCAGGGATAATTCACCCCTCCACTTT. The encoded protein is CAISGRDNSPLHF.

The V gene is TRBV7-9, the J gene TRBJ1-1, with D tentatively TRBD1 (6 bases). Germline V gene lookup returns CDR1 SEHNR and CDR2 FQNEAQ (reference sequence). CDR3 length equals 15 residues. Trimming cost V 5 bases and J 6 bases, with 19 bases left between them. The CDR3 is CASSRRLTEGAEAFF. In DNA form, the CDR3 reads TGTGCCAGCAGCCGTCGTCTTACTGAGGGGGCTGAAGCTTTCTTT. The full variable domain, its missing parts supplied by reference TRBV7-9 and TRBJ1-1, is DTGVSQNPRHKITKRGQNVTFRCDPISEHNRLYWYRQTLGQGPEFLTYFQNEAQLEKSRLLSDRFSAERPKGSFSTLEIQRTEQGDSAMYLCASSRRLTEGAEAFFGQGTRLTVV.

V is TRBV11-2 and J is TRBJ2-1, with 9 bases lining up with TRBD1. The V and J ends lost 1 base and 3 bases, in that order; junction bases with no gene match: 10. The CDR3 loop spans 18 amino acids. From germline, CDR1 is SGHAT and CDR2 FQNNGV. The CDR3 spells CASSLGGGWGQGYNEQFF. The CDR3 DNA is TGTGCCAGCAGCTTAGGAGGTGGGTGGGGACAGGGCTACAATGAGCAGTTCTTC. Drawing the rest from reference TRBV11-2 and TRBJ2-1, the complete variable domain is EAGVAQSPRYKIIEKRQSVAFWCNPISGHATLYWYQQILGQGPKLLIQFQNNGVVDDSQLPKDRFSAERLKGVDSTLKIQPAKLEDSAVYLCASSLGGGWGQGYNEQFFGPGTRLTVL.

The gene calls are TRBV27 and TRBJ1-1; TRBD1 matches at 9 bases. Germline CDR1 reads MNHEY; CDR2 reads SMNVEV (reference sequence). Unmatched junction bases numbered 9, after V lost 2 bases and J lost 5 bases. CDR3 length: 16 residues. The CDR3 DNA reads as TGTGCCAGCAGTTTAAGGGTCCGGGACAGGGAGACTGAAGCTTTCTTT. Its protein is CASSLRVRDRETEAFF.

This chain connects TRBV9 to TRBJ2-5, with D tentatively TRBD2 (5 bases). This CDR3 has 15 amino acids. CDR1 and CDR2 (germline): SGDLS, YYNGEE. Trimming left V 1 base short and J 6 bases short, with 16 bases between. CDR3 in amino acids: CASSVSGGSRKTQYF. CDR3 nucleotide sequence: TGTGCCAGCAGCGTAAGCGGCGGGTCGAGGAAGACCCAGTACTTC.

This chain links TRBV29-1 with TRBJ1-1, with 11 bases matching TRBD1. CDR3 length: 15 residues. Germline loops: CDR1 SQVTM, CDR2 ANQGSEA. V shed 4 bases, J shed 0 bases, and the junction held 4 bases outside the gene matches. CDR3 loop: CSVAGTGGMNTEAFF. In nucleotides, the CDR3 is TGCAGCGTTGCTGGGACAGGGGGTATGAACACTGAAGCTTTCTTT.